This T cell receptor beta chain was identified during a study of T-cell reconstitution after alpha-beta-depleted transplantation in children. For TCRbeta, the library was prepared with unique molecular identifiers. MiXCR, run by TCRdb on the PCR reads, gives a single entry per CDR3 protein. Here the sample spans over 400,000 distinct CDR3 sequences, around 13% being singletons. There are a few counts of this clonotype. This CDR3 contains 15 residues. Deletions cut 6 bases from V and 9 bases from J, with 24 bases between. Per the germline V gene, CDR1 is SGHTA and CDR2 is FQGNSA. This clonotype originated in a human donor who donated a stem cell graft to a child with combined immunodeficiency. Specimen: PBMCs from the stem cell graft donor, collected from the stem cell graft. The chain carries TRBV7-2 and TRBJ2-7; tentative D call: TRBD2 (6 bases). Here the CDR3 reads CASRSGVGPGMVQYF. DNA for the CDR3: TGTGCCAGCAGATCGGGAGTAGGGCCGGGGATGGTGCAGTACTTC.